Below, 32 T cell receptor beta chains from the same sample are listed, as sequenced in a study of response to subunit inactivated influenza vaccine. TCRdb re-called the RT-PCR reads with MiXCR, one entry per CDR3 protein. The sample lists hundreds of thousands of distinct CDR3 sequences, roughly 13% occurring once. The sample in question was PBMCs from blood, obtained 14 to 15 days before vaccination. The origin of the receptors is a man aged 45-65 years who received an inactivated influenza vaccine.

The rearrangement uses TRBV20-1 and TRBJ2-7, with D maybe TRBD2 (6 bases). There are 15 residues in the CDR3. The V gene's germline CDR1 is DFQATT and CDR2 SNEGSKA (reference sequence). V lost 3 bases and J 0 bases, leaving 15 bases between the germline ends. CDR3 in DNA: TGCAGTGCTAGGGTTTTTAGCGGATACTCCTACGAGCAGTACTTC. It yields the protein CSARVFSGYSYEQYF.

This clonotype showed up many times. The chain uses TRBV12-3 or TRBV12-4 and TRBJ1-6; 7 nucleotides line up with TRBD1. The CDR3 is made up of 14 amino acids. The V segment lost 5 bases and the J segment 8 bases; nucleotides outside the gene matches: 6. CDR3 protein: CASSLIGTDSPLHF. For the CDR3, the DNA is TGTGCCAGCAGTCTCATTGGGACAGATTCACCCCTCCACTTT.

This clonotype was seen only a few times. This sequence joins TRBV12-3 or TRBV12-4 and TRBJ1-1; 9 bases are shared with TRBD1. With V trimmed by 6 bases and J by 0 bases, 11 bases remained unmatched. CDR3 size: 17 residues. This chain's CDR3 is CASRHRDRVSLNTEAFF. The CDR3, as DNA: TGTGCCAGCAGGCACCGGGACAGGGTATCTCTGAACACTGAAGCTTTCTTT.

J is TRBJ2-7 and V is TRBV7-9, with TRBD2 matching over 8 bases. With V trimmed by 4 bases and J by 0 bases, 8 bases remained unmatched. CDR3 length equals 16 residues. CDR1 is SEHNR, CDR2 FQNEAQ, per germline (reference sequence). CDR3 DNA sequence: TGTGCCAGCAGCTGGCTCGGCGGGGGGAGCTCCTACGAGCAGTACTTC. It translates to CASSWLGGGSSYEQYF.

This chain uses TRBV7-2 with TRBJ2-1, with 7 positions matching TRBD2. Trimming cost V 4 bases and J 2 bases; bases outside gene matches: 5. Germline values: CDR1 SGHTA, CDR2 FQGNSA. The CDR3 contains 15 residues. CDR3 in DNA: TGTGCCAGCAGCTCGAGCGGGACCCCCTACAATGAGCAGTTCTTC. Translated: CASSSSGTPYNEQFF.

The V and J genes are TRBV18 and TRBJ2-7; tentatively, D is TRBD1 (6 bases). This CDR3 is 15 amino acids long. The V and J ends lost 5 bases and 4 bases respectively, with 18 bases between them. Germline CDR1 and CDR2: KGHSH and LQKENI. CDR3 DNA sequence: TGTGCCAGCTCAGGACAGACAGCCTCTAGGTACGAGCAGTACTTC. This sequence encodes CASSGQTASRYEQYF.

This clonotype has ten or more counts. The rearrangement links TRBV5-1 to TRBJ2-7, with 10 bases matching TRBD2. Germline V gene lookup returns CDR1 SGHRS and CDR2 YFSETQ. The CDR3 runs 16 residues. V trimming: 2 bases; J trimming: 0 bases; junction bases outside the gene matches: 5. In DNA form, the CDR3 reads TGCGCCAGCAGCTTATCTAGCGGGGGAATCTCCTACGAGCAGTACTTC. Protein sequence: CASSLSSGGISYEQYF.

The rearrangement links TRBV6-2 or TRBV6-3 to TRBJ2-6; 8 bases fit TRBD1. The CDR3 runs 17 residues. V gave up 8 bases and J gave up 2 bases; unmatched junction bases: 11. CDR1 and CDR2 (germline): MNHEY, SVGEGT. The CDR3, as DNA: TGTGCCAGCCGTCGGACAGGGAGTGTTGCTGGGGCCAACGTCCTGACTTTC. The encoded protein is CASRRTGSVAGANVLTF.

This clonotype was seen more than once but under ten times. The genes are TRBV11-2 and TRBJ2-3, with 12 nucleotides matching TRBD2. V trimming: 5 bases; J trimming: 10 bases; junction bases outside the gene matches: 13. From germline, CDR1 is SGHAT and CDR2 FQNNGV. The CDR3 contains 16 residues. The CDR3 nucleotides read TGTGCCAGCAGCCCTACGGCTAGCGGGGGGGCGATTTCGCAGTATTTT. Translation gives CASSPTASGGAISQYF. The full variable domain, rest sourced from reference TRBV11-2 and TRBJ2-3, is EAGVAQSPRYKIIEKRQSVAFWCNPISGHATLYWYQQILGQGPKLLIQFQNNGVVDDSQLPKDRFSAERLKGVDSTLKIQPAKLEDSAVYLCASSPTASGGAISQYFGPGTRLTVL.

The rearrangement uses TRBV7-6 and TRBJ2-7, with D perhaps being TRBD1 or TRBD2 (5 bases each). The CDR3 has 14 amino acids. Germline CDR1 reads SGHVS; CDR2 reads FNYEAQ. Trimming pared 5 bases from V and 6 bases from J, leaving 17 bases between. This CDR3 is CASSLGQLRGEQYF. The CDR3, as DNA: TGTGCCAGCAGCCTGGGGCAGCTGAGGGGCGAGCAGTACTTC.

The J gene is TRBJ2-1, the V gene TRBV5-1; either TRBD1 or TRBD2 may fit D (5 bases each). This CDR3 is 15 amino acids long. Germline CDR1 and CDR2: SGHRS and YFSETQ. The germline V and J ends were trimmed by 2 bases and 9 bases, with 18 bases remaining between them. The CDR3 sequence is CASSFPRTNGGEQFF. Here the CDR3 DNA reads TGCGCCAGCAGCTTTCCCCGGACCAATGGGGGTGAGCAGTTCTTC. The full variable domain, its missing parts supplied by reference TRBV5-1 and TRBJ2-1, is KAGVTQTPRYLIKTRGQQVTLSCSPISGHRSVSWYQQTPGQGLQFLFEYFSETQRNKGNFPGRFSGRQFSNSRSEMNVSTLELGDSALYLCASSFPRTNGGEQFFGPGTRLTVL.

In its sample, this clonotype was seen once. A junction end diverges from the germline sequence, so it may reflect a read error. The chain carries TRBV7-2 and TRBJ2-1; tentatively, D is TRBD2 (6 bases). This CDR3 has 16 amino acids. Germline V CDR1 and CDR2: SGHTA, FQGNSA. The chain's CDR3 is CASSLAGTGSYNEKFF. The CDR3 coding sequence is TGTGCCAGCAGCTTAGCCGGGACTGGCTCCTACAATGAGAAGTTCTTC.

This clonotype came up a few times. The rearrangement joins TRBV20-1 to TRBJ2-3; perhaps TRBD2 as D (5 bases). The CDR3 spans 16 residues. V was pared by 3 bases and J by 5 bases, with 21 bases between. Germline V gene data show CDR1 as DFQATT and CDR2 as SNEGSKA (reference sequence). DNA for the CDR3: TGCAGTGCTAGCCTTGGGTTAGCCACCCGGGGAGATACGCAGTATTTT. The encoded protein is CSASLGLATRGDTQYF.

The chain carries TRBV4-2 and TRBJ2-3; 7 bases line up with TRBD2. V gave up 1 base and J gave up 0 bases; unmatched junction bases: 7. The germline V gene encodes CDR1 LGHNA and CDR2 YNFKEQ. The CDR3 length is 17 residues. The CDR3 nucleotides read TGTGCCAGCAGCCAAGTTCGGGCTAGCGGAAGCACAGATACGCAGTATTTT. Amino acid sequence: CASSQVRASGSTDTQYF.

DNA for the CDR3: TGCGCCAGCAGCCAAGATCCGATAGCGGGGGCGTGGGAGCAGTACTTC. This codes for CASSQDPIAGAWEQYF. The chain uses TRBV4-3 and TRBJ2-7; the match to TRBD2 covers 9 bases. The J segment lost 7 bases and the V segment lost 0 bases, leaving 10 bases of the junction unmatched. This CDR3 spans 16 amino acids. In germline, CDR1 is LGHNA, CDR2 YSLEER.

This clonotype was seen at least ten times. Written as DNA, the CDR3 is TGCAGCGTCACCCCGCAGGGTAGGTCCTACGAGCAGTACTTC. As protein: CSVTPQGRSYEQYF. The chain is built from TRBV29-1 and TRBJ2-7; a possible D gene is TRBD1 (5 bases). Germline V gene data show CDR1 as SQVTM and CDR2 as ANQGSEA. V was cut by 6 bases and J by 1 base, with 16 bases left in between. The CDR3 spans 14 residues.

The chain uses TRBV9 and TRBJ2-5, with 8 bases matching TRBD1. The CDR3 is 16 amino acids. Trimming took 0 bases from V and 2 from J; bases not matched to a gene: 6. Per the germline V gene, CDR1 is SGDLS and CDR2 is YYNGEE. Here the CDR3 DNA reads TGTGCCAGCAGCGTAGGGCAGGGGGCGAGACAAGAGACCCAGTACTTC. Amino acids: CASSVGQGARQETQYF.

This clonotype appeared a few times. The chain carries TRBV28 and TRBJ2-5; 11 nucleotides agree with TRBD2. From germline, CDR1 is MDHEN and CDR2 SYDVKM. The V segment lost 5 bases and the J segment 0 bases; nucleotides outside the gene matches: 8. CDR3 length: 17 residues. In DNA form, the CDR3 reads TGTGCCAGCAGTCTCTCGTTGGGACTAGCGGACCAAGAGACCCAGTACTTC. It translates to CASSLSLGLADQETQYF.

This clonotype was seen a few times. The chain couples TRBV3-1 to TRBJ2-1, with TRBD2 matching 14 bases. Per germline, CDR1 LGHDT and CDR2 YNNKEL (reference sequence). With 5 bases clipped from V and 7 bases from J, the junction kept 16 bases outside the gene matches. This CDR3 spans 19 amino acids. The CDR3, as DNA: TGTGCCAGCAGCGATGGGACTAGCGGGGGAAGGGGTAGCGGGAATGAGCAGTTCTTC. This codes for CASSDGTSGGRGSGNEQFF.

This clonotype occurred a few times. V is TRBV7-9 and J is TRBJ2-4; 9 bases align to TRBD1. This CDR3 is 14 amino acids long. The junction had 1 base not matched to a gene; V was cut back by 2 bases and J by 5 bases. From germline, CDR1 is SEHNR and CDR2 FQNEAQ (reference sequence). In nucleotides, the CDR3 is TGTGCCAGCAGCTTAAGACAGGGGGAAAACATTCAGTACTTC. Translating gives CASSLRQGENIQYF. Together with reference TRBV7-9 and TRBJ2-4, the CDR3 gives the full variable domain: DTGVSQNPRHKITKRGQNVTFRCDPISEHNRLYWYRQTLGQGPEFLTYFQNEAQLEKSRLLSDRFSAERPKGSFSTLEIQRTEQGDSAMYLCASSLRQGENIQYFGAGTRLSVL.

This sequence joins TRBV7-9 and TRBJ2-1; the D gene is possibly TRBD2 (5 bases). This CDR3 contains 12 residues. Trimming removed 1 base at V and 13 bases at J, with 11 bases between. Germline CDR1 reads SEHNR; CDR2 reads FQNEAQ (reference sequence). The CDR3 loop reads CASSLGLAEQFF. The DNA of the CDR3 is TGTGCCAGCAGCTTAGGTCTAGCAGAACAGTTCTTC.

This clonotype was counted ten times or more. This rearrangement joins TRBV12-3 or TRBV12-4 to TRBJ2-5, with 9 bases fitting TRBD1. The CDR3 length is 14 residues. The V segment lost 5 bases and the J segment 4 bases; nucleotides outside the gene matches: 5. Here the CDR3 DNA reads TGTGCCAGCAGTCCTAGGACAGGGGCAGAGACCCAGTACTTC. As protein: CASSPRTGAETQYF.

This clonotype was counted only a few times. This chain uses TRBV20-1 with TRBJ1-3; D is uncertain. Germline values: CDR1 DFQATT, CDR2 SNEGSKA (reference sequence). The CDR3 runs to 16 residues. V lost 2 bases and J 0 bases, leaving 14 bases between the germline ends. In DNA, the CDR3 is TGCAGTGCTAGACCGCCAGGACTGAGCTCTGGAAACACCATATATTTT. Protein: CSARPPGLSSGNTIYF.

A few counts support this clonotype. This chain connects TRBV10-3 to TRBJ2-5; TRBD1 agrees at 8 bases. From germline, CDR1 is ENHRY and CDR2 SYGVKD. With 6 bases clipped from V and 4 bases from J, the junction kept 4 bases outside the gene matches. CDR3 length: 13 amino acids. CDR3 loop: CAIRDRVGETQYF. The CDR3, as DNA: TGTGCCATCAGGGACAGGGTTGGAGAGACCCAGTACTTC.

V usage is TRBV5-1 and J usage is TRBJ2-5; 7 bases are shared with TRBD1. The length of the CDR3 is 14 residues. V shed 3 bases and J 5 bases; nucleotides not matched to a gene: 7. Germline-derived CDR1 and CDR2 are SGHRS and YFSETQ. The CDR3 nucleotides are TGCGCCAGCAGCTCTCCGGGACAGCCGGAGACCCAGTACTTC. Residues: CASSSPGQPETQYF.

This clonotype was detected a few times. The chain uses TRBV7-3 and TRBJ2-5; D ambiguous. CDR3 length equals 15 residues. The V gene lost 0 bases and the J gene lost 5 bases, with 13 bases spanning the gap. Germline values: CDR1 SGHTA, CDR2 FQGTGA. CDR3 sequence (DNA): TGTGCCAGCAGCTTAACGTCACACCCGGACGAGACCCAGTACTTC. Its translation is CASSLTSHPDETQYF.

The rearrangement joins TRBV20-1 to TRBJ2-4; D may be TRBD2 (7 bases). V lost 5 bases and J lost 1, with 12 bases in between. The CDR3 is 14 residues long. Germline V gives CDR1 DFQATT, CDR2 SNEGSKA (reference sequence). DNA for the CDR3: TGCAGTGCTCGGGGGGCGCTGGCCAAAAACATTCAGTACTTC. It specifies CSARGALAKNIQYF.

The sample holds a few counts of this clonotype. This chain uses TRBV7-9 with TRBJ2-1; maybe TRBD1 (6 bases). The V end lost 7 bases, the J end lost 3 bases, and 16 bases lay between the germline ends. The CDR3 has 15 amino acids. Germline-derived CDR1 and CDR2 are SEHNR and FQNEAQ (reference sequence). For the CDR3, the DNA is TGTGCCAGCACCCTACCGACAGGTGACTACAATGAGCAGTTCTTC. Its translation is CASTLPTGDYNEQFF. Based on the CDR3 plus reference TRBV7-9 and TRBJ2-1, the full variable domain is DTGVSQNPRHKITKRGQNVTFRCDPISEHNRLYWYRQTLGQGPEFLTYFQNEAQLEKSRLLSDRFSAERPKGSFSTLEIQRTEQGDSAMYLCASTLPTGDYNEQFFGPGTRLTVL.

In its sample, this clonotype was seen a few times. The chain combines TRBV2 with TRBJ1-2; D may be TRBD1 (6 bases). The CDR3 consists of 14 residues. CDR1 and CDR2 from the germline V gene are SNHLY and FYNNEI. Trimming stripped 0 bases from V and 4 bases from J, with 9 bases between. The CDR3 DNA reads TGTGCCAGCAGTGAAGCAAGGGGGACCTATGGCTACACCTTC. This codes for CASSEARGTYGYTF. Based on the CDR3 plus reference TRBV2 and TRBJ1-2, the full variable domain is EPEVTQTPSHQVTQMGQEVILRCVPISNHLYFYWYRQILGQKVEFLVSFYNNEISEKSEIFDDQFSVERPDGSNFTLKIRSTKLEDSAMYFCASSEARGTYGYTFGSGTRLTVV.

This clonotype occurred a few times. This sequence joins TRBV6-1 and TRBJ2-7, with TRBD1 identical over 9 bases. The CDR3 length is 14 residues. The germline V gene encodes CDR1 MNHNS and CDR2 SASEGT. J gave up 0 bases and V 6 bases, and 3 bases lay outside the gene matches. CDR3 residues: CASRRGQGSYEQYF. Written as DNA, the CDR3 is TGTGCCAGCAGGAGGGGACAGGGCTCCTACGAGCAGTACTTC.

This rearrangement joins TRBV20-1 to TRBJ2-3; TRBD2 might be the D (5 bases). CDR1 is DFQATT, CDR2 SNEGSKA, per germline (reference sequence). V dropped 1 base and J dropped 5 bases, with 10 bases sitting between them. There are 13 residues in the CDR3. CDR3 nucleotide sequence: TGCAGTGCTAGAGGATTAGGAGGAGATACGCAGTATTTT. Protein: CSARGLGGDTQYF.

The chain couples TRBV5-6 to TRBJ1-1; possibly TRBD1 for D (6 bases). CDR3 length: 14 residues. V lost 4 bases and J lost 1, with 11 bases in between. CDR1 is SGHDT, CDR2 YYEEEE, per germline. The CDR3 region is CASSHRTANTEAFF. The CDR3 DNA reads as TGTGCCAGCAGCCACAGGACAGCGAACACTGAAGCTTTCTTT.